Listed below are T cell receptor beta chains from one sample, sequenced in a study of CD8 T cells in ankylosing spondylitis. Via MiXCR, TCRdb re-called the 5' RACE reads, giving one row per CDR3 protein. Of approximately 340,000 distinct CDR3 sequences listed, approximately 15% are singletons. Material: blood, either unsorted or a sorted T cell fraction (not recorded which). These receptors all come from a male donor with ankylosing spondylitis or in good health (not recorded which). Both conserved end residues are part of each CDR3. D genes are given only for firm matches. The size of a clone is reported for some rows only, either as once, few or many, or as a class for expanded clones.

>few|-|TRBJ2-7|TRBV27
TGTGCCAGCAGTTCCGACAGGCTTTCGTACGAGCAGTACTTC
CASSSDRLSYEQYF
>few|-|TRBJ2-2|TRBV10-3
TGTGCCATCAGTGAGTCGGTCAGTCGGGCCGGGGAGCTGTTTTTT
CAISESVSRAGELFF
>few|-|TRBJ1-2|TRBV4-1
TGCGCCAGCAGAATCCGAACCGGGCCCTATGGCTACACCTTC
CASRIRTGPYGYTF
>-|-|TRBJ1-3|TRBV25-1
TGTGCCAGCAGTGACCAGTACGCTGGAAACACCATATATTTT
CASSDQYAGNTIYF
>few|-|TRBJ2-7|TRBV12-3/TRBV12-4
TGTGCCAGCAGTTTCGGGCGGGCTAGCTCCTACGAGCAGTACTTC
CASSFGRASSYEQYF
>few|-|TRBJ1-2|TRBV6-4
TGTGCCAGCAGCCCAGGAGACCGCTATGGCTACACCTTC
CASSPGDRYGYTF
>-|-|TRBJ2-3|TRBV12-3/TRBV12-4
TGTGCCAGCAGTTTGCCCCGGGGGTCCAGCCGAGGCACAGATACGCAGTATTTT
CASSLPRGSSRGTDTQYF
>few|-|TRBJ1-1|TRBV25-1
TGTGCCAGCAGTGAAAAGAACTCTGAAGCTTTCTTT
CASSEKNSEAFF
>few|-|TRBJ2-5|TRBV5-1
TGCGCCAGCAGCTTCTTCGGGACTCAAGAGACCCAGTACTTC
CASSFFGTQETQYF
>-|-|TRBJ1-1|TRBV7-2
TGTGCCAGCAGCTTAGGAAGGGTGGCGAACACTGAAGCTTTCTTT
CASSLGRVANTEAFF
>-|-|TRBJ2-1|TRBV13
TGTGCCAGCAGCTTAAGGCCCCTGAGGGCGGGACCTCAGTACAATGAGCAGTTCTTC
CASSLRPLRAGPQYNEQFF
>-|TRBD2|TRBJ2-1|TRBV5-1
TGCGCCAGCAGCTTTGTGAGCGGGACTTACAATGAGCAGTTCTTC
CASSFVSGTYNEQFF
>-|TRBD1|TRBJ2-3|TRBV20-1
TGCAGTGCGGCGGGCAGGGGGTTCCCAGATACGCAGTATTTT
CSAAGRGFPDTQYF
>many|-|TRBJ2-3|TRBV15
TGTGCCACCAGCAGAGAAAAAGATACGCAGTATTTT
CATSREKDTQYF
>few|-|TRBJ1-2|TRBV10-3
TGTGCCATCAGTGAGTCCTCCTACGAGGGGACGGAAGGCTACACCTTC
CAISESSYEGTEGYTF
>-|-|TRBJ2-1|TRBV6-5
TGTGCCAGCAGTTACTCGGAGGGGCAGTTCTTC
CASSYSEGQFF
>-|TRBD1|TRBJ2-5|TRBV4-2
TGTGCCAGCAGCCAAGAAGGGACAGGGGGCTCGGGGGAGACCCAGTACTTC
CASSQEGTGGSGETQYF
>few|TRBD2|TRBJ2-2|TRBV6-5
TGTGCCAGCAGTTTTTCTAGCGGGAGGAGTGGCGGGGAGCTGTTTTTT
CASSFSSGRSGGELFF
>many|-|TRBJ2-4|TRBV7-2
TGTGCCAGCAGCCGCTCTACCGAGGGAAACATTCAGTACTTC
CASSRSTEGNIQYF
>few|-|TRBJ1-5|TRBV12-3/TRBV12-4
TGTGCCAGCAGTTTAGGGGCCGGCAATCAGCCCCAGCATTTT
CASSLGAGNQPQHF
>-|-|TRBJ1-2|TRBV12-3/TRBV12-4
TGTGCCAGCAGTTCGACTCAATTCCAGGGCATCTATGGCTACACCTTC
CASSSTQFQGIYGYTF
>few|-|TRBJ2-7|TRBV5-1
TGCGCCAGCAGCTTGGGATCCTTGCGGAGCTACGAGCAGTACTTC
CASSLGSLRSYEQYF
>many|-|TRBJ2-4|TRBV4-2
TGTGCCAGCAGCCAGAACGAAGCAGGGGGGGACATTCAGTACTTC
CASSQNEAGGDIQYF
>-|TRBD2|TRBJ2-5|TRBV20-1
TGCAGTGCTACTAGGACTAGCGGGGAAGAGACCCAGTACTTC
CSATRTSGEETQYF
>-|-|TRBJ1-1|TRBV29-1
TGCAGCGTTTTAGTTCGGGGCCTGAACACTGAAGCTTTCTTT
CSVLVRGLNTEAFF
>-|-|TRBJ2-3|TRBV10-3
TGTGCCATCAAAAGCAATGGTGGCACAGATACGCAGTATTTT
CAIKSNGGTDTQYF
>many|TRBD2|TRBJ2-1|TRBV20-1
TGCAGTGCTAGGGATGCGGGGGGTAGAAATGAGCAGTTCTTC
CSARDAGGRNEQFF
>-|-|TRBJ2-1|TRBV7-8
TGTGCCAGCAGTCTACCTCTTTCGACAGCCTACAATGAGCAGTTCTTC
CASSLPLSTAYNEQFF
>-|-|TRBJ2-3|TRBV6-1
TGTGCCAGCAGTGAAGATGGCAGAGGCACAGATACGCAGTATTTT
CASSEDGRGTDTQYF
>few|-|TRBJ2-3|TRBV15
TGTGCCACCAGCAGAGAAGGACAGAGCACAGATACGCAGTATTTT
CATSREGQSTDTQYF
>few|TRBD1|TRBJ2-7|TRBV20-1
TGCAGTGCCGGAAGCACAGGGGGCAACGAGCAGTACTTC
CSAGSTGGNEQYF
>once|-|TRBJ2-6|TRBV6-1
TGTGCCAGCAGTTTAGCGCTGGCTGGGTCCAACGTCCTGACTTTC
CASSLALAGSNVLTF
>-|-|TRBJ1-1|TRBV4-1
TGCGCCAGCAGCCAAGATCCCCCAGGACAGACAATGAACACTGAAGCTTTCTTT
CASSQDPPGQTMNTEAFF
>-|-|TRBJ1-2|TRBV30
TGTGCCTGGAGTCTAACGGGGGCTGGTGGCTACACCTTC
CAWSLTGAGGYTF
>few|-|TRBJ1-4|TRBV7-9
TGTGCCAGCAGCCCGGGCGGAAAAACTAATGAAAAACTGTTTTTT
CASSPGGKTNEKLFF
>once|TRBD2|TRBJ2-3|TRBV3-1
TGTGCCAGCAGCCAAGGACCGGGACTAGCGTTAGATACGCAGTATTTT
CASSQGPGLALDTQYF
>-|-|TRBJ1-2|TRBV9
TGTGCCAGCAGCGTAAGGGACGACGCCGTCGGGGGCTACACCTTC
CASSVRDDAVGGYTF
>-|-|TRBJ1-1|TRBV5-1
TGCGCCAGCAGCTTGGGGGCAGGGGTGGACACTGAAGCTTTCTTT
CASSLGAGVDTEAFF
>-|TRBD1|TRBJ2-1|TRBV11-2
TGTGCCAGCAGCTTGGACAGGGGAGGCAATGAGCAGTTCTTC
CASSLDRGGNEQFF
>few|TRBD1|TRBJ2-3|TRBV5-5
TGTGCCAGCAGCTCGTTCTGGACAGGGAGAGGGGCAGATACGCAGTATTTT
CASSSFWTGRGADTQYF
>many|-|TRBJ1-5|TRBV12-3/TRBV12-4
TGTGCCAGCAGAATTACAGGGAACAATCAGCCCCAGCATTTT
CASRITGNNQPQHF
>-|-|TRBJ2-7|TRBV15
TGTGCCACCAGCCGTACAGGGCCCGAGGACGAGCAGTACTTC
CATSRTGPEDEQYF
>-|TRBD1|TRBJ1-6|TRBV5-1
TGCGCCAGCAGCGAGGGACAGAGCTCCTATAATTCACCCCTCCACTTT
CASSEGQSSYNSPLHF
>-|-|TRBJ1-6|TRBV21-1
TGTGCCAGTCAGGGGTATAATTCACCCCTCCACTTT
CASQGYNSPLHF
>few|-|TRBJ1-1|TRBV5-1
TGCGCCAGCAGCTTGGCCAGGCTGAGTAACACTGAAGCTTTCTTT
CASSLARLSNTEAFF
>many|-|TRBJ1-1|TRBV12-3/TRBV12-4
TGTGCCAGCAGTTTACGAGGGCTGAACACTGAAGCTTTCTTT
CASSLRGLNTEAFF
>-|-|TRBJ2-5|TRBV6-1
TGTGCCAGCAGTGACAACTTCAGGGAAGGGACCCAGTACTTC
CASSDNFREGTQYF
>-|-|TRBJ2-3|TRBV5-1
TGCGCCAGCAGCTTGGGACCCGAGGGCGATACGCAGTATTTT
CASSLGPEGDTQYF
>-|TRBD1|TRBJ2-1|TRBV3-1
TGTGCCAGCAGCTTTGGGACAGGGTTGGATGAGCAGTTCTTC
CASSFGTGLDEQFF